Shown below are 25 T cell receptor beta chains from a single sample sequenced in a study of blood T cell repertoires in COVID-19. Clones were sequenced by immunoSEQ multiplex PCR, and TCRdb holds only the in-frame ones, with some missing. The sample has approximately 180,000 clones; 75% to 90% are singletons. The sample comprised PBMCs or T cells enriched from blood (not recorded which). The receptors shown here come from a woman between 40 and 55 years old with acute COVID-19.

The CDR3: CASSIQGRSNQPQHF. CDR3 DNA sequence: TGTGCCAGTAGTATCCAGGGTCGTAGCAATCAGCCCCAGCATTTT. J is TRBJ1-5 and V is TRBV19; D perhaps matches TRBD1 (5 bases). V shed 3 bases and J shed 0 bases, with 9 bases lying between them. The CDR3 is made up of 15 amino acids. Germline loops: CDR1 LNHDA, CDR2 SQIVND (reference sequence).

The CDR3 reads CASSDPGNSPLHF. The CDR3 DNA reads TGTGCCAGCAGTGACCCGGGTAATTCACCCCTCCACTTT. The chain recombines TRBV25-1 with TRBJ1-6; unclear D gene. Trimming shortened V by 3 bases and J by 6 bases, and 6 bases separated the two germline ends. This CDR3 is built from 13 residues. Germline CDR1 is MGHDK and CDR2 is SYGVNS.

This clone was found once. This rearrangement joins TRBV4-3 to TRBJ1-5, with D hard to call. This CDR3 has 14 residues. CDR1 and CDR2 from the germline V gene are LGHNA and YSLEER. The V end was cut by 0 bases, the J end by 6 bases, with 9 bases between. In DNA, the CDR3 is TGCGCCAGCAGCCAAGATGTTAGAACTCAGCCCCAGCATTTT. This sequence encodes CASSQDVRTQPQHF.

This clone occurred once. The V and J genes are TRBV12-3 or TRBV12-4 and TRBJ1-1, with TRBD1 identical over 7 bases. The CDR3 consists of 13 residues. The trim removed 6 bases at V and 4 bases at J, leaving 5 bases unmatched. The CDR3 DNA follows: TGTGCCAGCAGAGCAGGGGGTGGCACTGAAGCTTTCTTT. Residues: CASRAGGGTEAFF.

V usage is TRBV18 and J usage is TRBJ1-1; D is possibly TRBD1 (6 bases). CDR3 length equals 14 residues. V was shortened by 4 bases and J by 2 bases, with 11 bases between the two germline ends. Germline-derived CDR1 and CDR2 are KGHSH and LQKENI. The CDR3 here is CASSRDRKNTEAFF. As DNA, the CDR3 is TGTGCCAGCTCACGCGACAGGAAAAACACTGAAGCTTTCTTT.

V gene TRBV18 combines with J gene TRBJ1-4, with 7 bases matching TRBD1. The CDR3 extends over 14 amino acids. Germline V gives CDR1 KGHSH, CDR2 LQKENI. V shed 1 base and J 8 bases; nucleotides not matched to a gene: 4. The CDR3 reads CASSPLTGTEKLFF. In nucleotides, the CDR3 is TGTGCCAGCTCACCACTGACAGGGACGGAAAAACTGTTTTTT. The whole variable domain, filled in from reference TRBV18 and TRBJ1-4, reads NAGVMQNPRHLVRRRGQEARLRCSPMKGHSHVYWYRQLPEEGLKFMVYLQKENIIDESGMPKERFSAEFPKEGPSILRIQQVVRGDSAAYFCASSPLTGTEKLFFGSGTQLSVL.

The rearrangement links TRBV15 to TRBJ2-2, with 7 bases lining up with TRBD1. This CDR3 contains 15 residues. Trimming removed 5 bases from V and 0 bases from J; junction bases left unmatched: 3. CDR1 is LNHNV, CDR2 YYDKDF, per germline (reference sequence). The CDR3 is CATSADRANTGELFF. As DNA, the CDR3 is TGTGCCACCAGCGCTGACAGGGCGAACACCGGGGAGCTGTTTTTT.

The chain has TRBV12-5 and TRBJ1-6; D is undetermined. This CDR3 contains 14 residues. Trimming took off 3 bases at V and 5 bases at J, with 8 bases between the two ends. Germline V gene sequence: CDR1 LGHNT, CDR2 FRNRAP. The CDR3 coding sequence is TGTGCTAGTGGTTTAGAGCTAGATAATTCACCCCTCCACTTT. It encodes CASGLELDNSPLHF.

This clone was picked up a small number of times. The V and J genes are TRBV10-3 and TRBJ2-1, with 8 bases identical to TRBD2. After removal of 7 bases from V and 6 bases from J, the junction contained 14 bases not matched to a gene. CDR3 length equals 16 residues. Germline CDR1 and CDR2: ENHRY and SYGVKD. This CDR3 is CAITEEPLAGSNEQFF. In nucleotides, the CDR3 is TGTGCCATCACCGAAGAACCGCTAGCGGGTAGCAATGAGCAGTTCTTC.

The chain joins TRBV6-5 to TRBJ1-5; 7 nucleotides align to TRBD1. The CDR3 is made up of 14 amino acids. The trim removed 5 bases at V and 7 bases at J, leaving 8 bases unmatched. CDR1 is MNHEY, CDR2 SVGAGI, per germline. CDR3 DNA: TGTGCCAGCAGTAATGACAGGGTAGGGCAGCCCCAGCATTTT. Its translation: CASSNDRVGQPQHF.

The CDR3 DNA reads as TGTGCCAGCAGCCCACGGGCGGGGTACAATGAGCAGTTCTTC. It specifies CASSPRAGYNEQFF. This chain uses TRBV9 with TRBJ2-1; D might be TRBD2 (6 bases). Looked up from germline, CDR1 is SGDLS and CDR2 is YYNGEE. This CDR3 region has 14 residues. V shed 4 bases and J shed 4 bases, with 12 bases lying between them.

The CDR3 region has the DNA TGTGCCAGCAGCTTAGAGGCGGGGGGGCGGAACAATGAGCAGTTCTTC. Translated, it gives CASSLEAGGRNNEQFF. The J gene is TRBJ2-1, the V gene TRBV7-2; the match to TRBD2 covers 9 bases. The V and J ends lost 1 base and 5 bases, in that order; junction bases with no gene match: 6. The CDR3 is 16 residues long. The V gene's germline CDR1 is SGHTA and CDR2 FQGNSA.

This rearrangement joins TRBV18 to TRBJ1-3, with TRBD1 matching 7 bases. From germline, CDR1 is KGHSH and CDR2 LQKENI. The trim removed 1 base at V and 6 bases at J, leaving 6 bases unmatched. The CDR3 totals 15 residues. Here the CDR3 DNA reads TGTGCCAGCTCACCACAGGGGACAGAGGCAAACACCATATATTTT. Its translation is CASSPQGTEANTIYF.

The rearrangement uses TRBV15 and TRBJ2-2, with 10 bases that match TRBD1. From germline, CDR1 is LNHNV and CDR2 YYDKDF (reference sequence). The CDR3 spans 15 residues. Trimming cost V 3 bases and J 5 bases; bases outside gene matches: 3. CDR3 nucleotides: TGTGCCACCAGCAGCGGGACAGGGGTTACCGGGGAGCTGTTTTTT. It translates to CATSSGTGVTGELFF.

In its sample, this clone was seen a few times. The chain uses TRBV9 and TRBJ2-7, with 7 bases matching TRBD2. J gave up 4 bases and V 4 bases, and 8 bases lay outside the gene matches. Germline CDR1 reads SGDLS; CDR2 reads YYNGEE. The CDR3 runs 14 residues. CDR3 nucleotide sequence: TGTGCCAGCAGCAACACTAGCGCCTCGTACGAGCAGTACTTC. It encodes CASSNTSASYEQYF.

This CDR3 reads CASRGQPTEAFF. The CDR3 DNA reads as TGTGCCAGCAGGGGACAGCCTACTGAAGCTTTCTTT. The gene calls are TRBV25-1 and TRBJ1-1, with 7 bases fitting TRBD1. The J segment lost 5 bases and the V segment lost 6 bases, leaving 3 bases of the junction unmatched. CDR3 length: 12 amino acids. Germline-derived CDR1 and CDR2 are MGHDK and SYGVNS.

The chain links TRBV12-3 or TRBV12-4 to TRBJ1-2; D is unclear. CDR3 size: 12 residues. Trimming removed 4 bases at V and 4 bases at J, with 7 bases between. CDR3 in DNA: TGTGCCAGCAGTTCTTCCCTCTATGGCTACACCTTC. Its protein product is CASSSSLYGYTF.

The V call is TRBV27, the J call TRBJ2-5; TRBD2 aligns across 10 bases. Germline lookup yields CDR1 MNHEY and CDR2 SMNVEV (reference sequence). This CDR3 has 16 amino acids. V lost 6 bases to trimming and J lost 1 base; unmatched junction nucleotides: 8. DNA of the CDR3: TGTGCCAGCAGGGGGCTAGCGGGGGCGGTCCAAGAGACCCAGTACTTC. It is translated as CASRGLAGAVQETQYF.

CDR3 residues: CASSLVGGSGNTIYF. The CDR3 bases are TGTGCCAGCAGCTTAGTGGGGGGCTCTGGAAACACCATATATTTT. V and J are TRBV11-2 and TRBJ1-3; D is perhaps TRBD1 (5 bases). Trimming shortened V by 1 base and J by 0 bases, and 7 bases separated the two germline ends. CDR1 SGHAT and CDR2 FQNNGV come from the germline V gene. The CDR3 sequence is 15 residues long. Supplemented by reference TRBV11-2 and TRBJ1-3, the full variable domain reads EAGVAQSPRYKIIEKRQSVAFWCNPISGHATLYWYQQILGQGPKLLIQFQNNGVVDDSQLPKDRFSAERLKGVDSTLKIQPAKLEDSAVYLCASSLVGGSGNTIYFGEGSWLTVV.

DNA of the CDR3: TGCGCCAGCAGCCTTTCCCTAGAGAGTGGCGAGCAGTACTTC. It is translated as CASSLSLESGEQYF. V is TRBV4-3 and J is TRBJ2-7, with D unresolved. This CDR3 contains 14 residues. Germline V CDR1 and CDR2: LGHNA, YSLEER. V was shortened by 4 bases and J by 6 bases, with 16 bases between the two germline ends.

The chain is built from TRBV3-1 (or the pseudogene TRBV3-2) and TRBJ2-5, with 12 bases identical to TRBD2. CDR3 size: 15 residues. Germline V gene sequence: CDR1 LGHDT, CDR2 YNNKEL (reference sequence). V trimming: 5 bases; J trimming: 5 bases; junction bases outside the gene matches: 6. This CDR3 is CASSVLAGGLETQYF. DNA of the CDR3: TGTGCCAGCAGCGTCCTAGCGGGAGGGCTGGAGACCCAGTACTTC.

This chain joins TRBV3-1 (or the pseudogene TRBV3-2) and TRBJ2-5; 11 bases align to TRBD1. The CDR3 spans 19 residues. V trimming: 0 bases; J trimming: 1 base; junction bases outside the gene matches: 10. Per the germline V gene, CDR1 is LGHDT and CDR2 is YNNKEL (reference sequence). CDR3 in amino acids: CASSQDHAGTGGLQETQYF. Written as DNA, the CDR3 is TGTGCCAGCAGCCAAGATCATGCCGGGACAGGGGGTCTCCAAGAGACCCAGTACTTC.

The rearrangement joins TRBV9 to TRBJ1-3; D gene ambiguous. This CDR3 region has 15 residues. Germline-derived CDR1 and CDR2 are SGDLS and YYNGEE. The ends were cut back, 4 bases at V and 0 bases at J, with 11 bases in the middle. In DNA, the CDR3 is TGTGCCAGCAGCCCGGGTGTGGACTCTGGAAACACCATATATTTT. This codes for CASSPGVDSGNTIYF.

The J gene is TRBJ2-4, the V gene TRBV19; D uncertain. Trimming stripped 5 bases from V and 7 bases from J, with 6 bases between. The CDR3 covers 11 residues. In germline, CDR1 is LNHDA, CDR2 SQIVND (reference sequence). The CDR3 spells CASSLANIQYF. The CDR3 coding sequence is TGTGCCAGTAGTCTGGCTAACATTCAGTACTTC.

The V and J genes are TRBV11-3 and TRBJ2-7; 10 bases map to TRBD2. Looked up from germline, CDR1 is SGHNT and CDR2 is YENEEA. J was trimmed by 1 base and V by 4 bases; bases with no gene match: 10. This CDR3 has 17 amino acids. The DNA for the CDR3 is TGTGCCAGCAGCTCCCTAGGACTAGCGGATTCGTCCTACGAGCAGTACTTC. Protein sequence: CASSSLGLADSSYEQYF.